Below, 25 T cell receptor beta chains from the same sample are listed, as sequenced in a study of blood T cell repertoires in COVID-19. Measured with immunoSEQ multiplex PCR; TCRdb has only the in-frame clones, and not every one. The sample records hundreds of thousands of clones, 88% being singletons. The material sequenced was peripheral blood. The origin of the receptors is a man at least 80 years old with acute or convalescent COVID-19.

V and J are TRBV6-5 and TRBJ2-1, with TRBD2 as a possible D gene (5 bases). V was cut by 5 bases and J by 7 bases, with 18 bases left in between. CDR1 MNHEY and CDR2 SVGAGI come from the germline V gene. The CDR3 extends over 15 amino acids. This CDR3 is CASSRTRNLRNEQFF. Here the CDR3 DNA reads TGTGCCAGCAGTCGGACTCGAAACCTCCGTAATGAGCAGTTCTTC.

The chain joins TRBV7-2 to TRBJ2-1; 11 bases match TRBD2. The V segment lost 5 bases and the J segment 7 bases; nucleotides outside the gene matches: 10. Germline V gene lookup returns CDR1 SGHTA and CDR2 FQGNSA. CDR3 length equals 16 residues. CDR3 amino acids: CASSPGVAGGRNEQFF. The CDR3 DNA reads as TGTGCCAGCAGCCCCGGGGTAGCGGGAGGGCGGAATGAGCAGTTCTTC. Using reference TRBV7-2 and TRBJ2-1 for the parts outside the CDR3, the full variable domain is GAGVSQSPSNKVTEKGKDVELRCDPISGHTALYWYRQSLGQGLEFLIYFQGNSAPDKSGLPSDRFSAERTGGSVSTLTIQRTQQEDSAVYLCASSPGVAGGRNEQFFGPGTRLTVL.

V gene TRBV24-1 combines with J gene TRBJ2-1, with TRBD2 identical over 11 bases. Germline V gives CDR1 KGHDR, CDR2 SFDVKD. After removal of 3 bases from V and 3 bases from J, the junction contained 6 bases not matched to a gene. CDR3 size: 17 residues. CDR3 DNA: TGTGCCACCAGTGATCACACCGGGACTAGCGGCTACAATGAGCAGTTCTTC. This translates into CATSDHTGTSGYNEQFF.

The V call is TRBV4-2, the J call TRBJ1-2; D gene uncertain. V was pared by 1 base and J by 4 bases, with 16 bases between. CDR3 length equals 16 residues. CDR1 and CDR2 (germline): LGHNA, YNFKEQ. CDR3 coding DNA: TGTGCCAGCAGCCAAGGCCAGGCTTCGGAGGTCTATGGCTACACCTTC. This gives the protein CASSQGQASEVYGYTF.

The gene calls are TRBV6-1 and TRBJ1-2, with TRBD1 matching over 11 bases. V lost 2 bases to trimming and J lost 4 bases; unmatched junction nucleotides: 3. The germline CDR1 and CDR2 sequences are MNHNS and SASEGT. The CDR3 loop spans 15 amino acids. The CDR3 nucleotides are TGTGCCAGCAGTGAAAGGGACAGGGGGATCTATGGCTACACCTTC. It is translated as CASSERDRGIYGYTF.

This chain joins TRBV5-1 and TRBJ1-4; 11 bases are shared with TRBD1. The CDR3 is 17 residues long. J was trimmed by 0 bases and V by 0 bases; bases with no gene match: 1. The V gene's germline CDR1 is SGHRS and CDR2 YFSETQ. CDR3 residues: CASSLGTGGTTNEKLFF. CDR3 nucleotides: TGCGCCAGCAGCTTGGGGACAGGGGGCACAACTAATGAAAAACTGTTTTTT.

The chain combines TRBV4-2 with TRBJ1-2; no definite D call. CDR3 length equals 13 residues. Trimming removed 1 base from V and 4 bases from J, with 7 bases in between. CDR1 is LGHNA and CDR2 is YNFKEQ in the germline V gene. In DNA, the CDR3 is TGTGCCAGCAGCCAAGGGGGAGGCTATGGCTACACCTTC. Translating it yields CASSQGGGYGYTF.

This clone was detected only a few times. The chain combines TRBV6-2 or TRBV6-3 with TRBJ1-6; 8 nucleotides agree with TRBD1. This CDR3 has 15 residues. The junction had 9 bases not matched to a gene; V was cut back by 5 bases and J by 9 bases. Germline CDR1 reads MNHEY; CDR2 reads SVGEGT. Written as DNA, the CDR3 is TGTGCCAGCAGTCAGACCCAGGGGGCCGGTTCACCCCTCCACTTT. Amino acid sequence: CASSQTQGAGSPLHF.

This clone has just one count. The chain has TRBV7-6 and TRBJ2-3; 16 nucleotides line up with TRBD2. Germline CDR1 is SGHVS and CDR2 is FNYEAQ. J lost 3 bases, V lost 0 bases, and 6 bases had no gene match. The CDR3 is 19 amino acids. CDR3 protein: CASSLASGTSGGETDTQYF. CDR3 DNA sequence: TGTGCCAGCAGCTTAGCGTCAGGGACTAGCGGGGGGGAGACAGATACGCAGTATTTT.

The chain has TRBV5-1 and TRBJ2-3; D not certain. Germline V gene sequence: CDR1 SGHRS, CDR2 YFSETQ. The CDR3 totals 15 residues. V was clipped by 4 bases and J by 0 bases, with 12 bases between them. CDR3 DNA sequence: TGCGCCAGCAGCGCCGAACACGGGAGCACAGATACGCAGTATTTT. Translating gives CASSAEHGSTDTQYF. Looking up the rest from reference TRBV5-1 and TRBJ2-3 gives the full variable domain: KAGVTQTPRYLIKTRGQQVTLSCSPISGHRSVSWYQQTPGQGLQFLFEYFSETQRNKGNFPGRFSGRQFSNSRSEMNVSTLELGDSALYLCASSAEHGSTDTQYFGPGTRLTVL.

CDR3 nucleotides: TGTGCCAGCAGTTCCTTCAGCACAGATACGCAGTATTTT. Its translation is CASSSFSTDTQYF. The chain has TRBV6-6 and TRBJ2-3; D is unclear. The CDR3 totals 13 residues. V gave up 4 bases and J gave up 0 bases, with 5 bases separating them. CDR1 and CDR2 from the germline V gene are MNHNY and SVGAGI (reference sequence).

This sequence joins TRBV13 and TRBJ1-1; 8 nucleotides line up with TRBD1. The CDR3 sequence is 16 residues long. CDR1 PRHDT and CDR2 FYEKMQ come from the germline V gene (reference sequence). Germline trimming cut 3 bases from V and 1 base from J; bases unmatched to any gene: 7. The CDR3, as DNA: TGTGCCAGCAGCTTTAATCTGGGGACAGGGAACACTGAAGCTTTCTTT. Encoded protein: CASSFNLGTGNTEAFF. Using reference TRBV13 and TRBJ1-1 for the parts outside the CDR3, the full variable domain is AAGVIQSPRHLIKEKRETATLKCYPIPRHDTVYWYQQGPGQDPQFLISFYEKMQSDKGSIPDRFSAQQFSDYHSELNMSSLELGDSALYFCASSFNLGTGNTEAFFGQGTRLTVV.

This chain joins TRBV7-2 and TRBJ1-5; no reliable D call. The V gene's germline CDR1 is SGHTA and CDR2 FQGNSA. The CDR3 loop spans 13 amino acids. With 5 bases removed from V and 1 base from J, the gap between germline ends came to 6 bases. DNA for the CDR3: TGTGCCAGCAGCACAAACAGCAATCAGCCCCAGCATTTT. Protein: CASSTNSNQPQHF.

The J gene is TRBJ1-2, the V gene TRBV4-1; TRBD1 agrees at 8 bases. Trimming cost V 3 bases and J 8 bases; bases outside gene matches: 5. CDR3 length: 13 residues. The germline gives CDR1 MGHRA, CDR2 YSYEKL. The CDR3 loop is CASSQSTGEGYTF. The CDR3, as DNA: TGCGCCAGCAGCCAGTCGACAGGGGAGGGCTACACCTTC.

The rearrangement uses TRBV5-3 and TRBJ2-7; the match to TRBD1 covers 9 bases. TRBV5-3 is known as an ORF, though its function is uncertain. V dropped 4 bases and J dropped 2; count of bases not matched to a gene: 10. The CDR3 runs to 16 residues. The CDR3 bases are TGTGCCAGAAGCCATGGACAGGGGTCCCAACCCTACGAGCAGTACTTC. This codes for CARSHGQGSQPYEQYF.

A remark on this clone: A junction end diverges from the germline sequence, so it may reflect a read error. V gene TRBV6-2 or TRBV6-3 combines with J gene TRBJ2-7; 13 bases align to TRBD2. Looked up from germline, CDR1 is MNHEY and CDR2 is SVGEGT. This CDR3 comprises 17 residues. CDR3 sequence: CASSHSGLAGVTYEQYF. The CDR3 DNA sequence: TGTGCCAGCAGTCACTCCGGACTAGCGGGAGTAACATACGAGCAGTACTTC.

This rearrangement joins TRBV29-1 to TRBJ2-7; tentative D call: TRBD1 (6 bases). Germline V gene sequence: CDR1 SQVTM, CDR2 ANQGSEA. V was shortened by 5 bases and J by 0 bases, with 20 bases between the two germline ends. The CDR3 extends over 16 amino acids. The CDR3 here is CSVTGTSESFSYEQYF. The DNA of the CDR3 is TGCAGCGTTACTGGGACATCCGAATCTTTCTCCTACGAGCAGTACTTC.

This rearrangement joins TRBV19 to TRBJ2-1; TRBD1 aligns across 9 bases. The CDR3 loop spans 15 amino acids. Trimming at V came to 5 bases and at J to 3 bases, leaving 5 bases not matched to a gene. Germline-derived CDR1 and CDR2 are LNHDA and SQIVND (reference sequence). The CDR3 DNA reads TGTGCCAGTAGTCCTGACAGGGGGGACTACAATGAGCAGTTCTTC. Protein product: CASSPDRGDYNEQFF.

The chain joins TRBV28 to TRBJ1-4, with 7 nucleotides matching TRBD1. V dropped 6 bases and J dropped 0; count of bases not matched to a gene: 7. The CDR3 has 16 amino acids. Germline loops: CDR1 MDHEN, CDR2 SYDVKM. The DNA for the CDR3 is TGTGCCAGCAGCCGGAGACAGGGAGCAACTAATGAAAAACTGTTTTTT. It is translated as CASSRRQGATNEKLFF.

The chain recombines TRBV7-2 with TRBJ2-7, with 7 positions matching TRBD2. CDR3 length: 18 amino acids. The junction had 12 bases not matched to a gene; V was cut back by 1 base and J by 0 bases. Looked up from germline, CDR1 is SGHTA and CDR2 is FQGNSA. CDR3 protein: CASSLDGNPGGPSYEQYF. CDR3 nucleotide sequence: TGTGCCAGCAGCTTAGACGGAAACCCGGGAGGACCCTCCTACGAGCAGTACTTC.

The chain recombines TRBV7-2 with TRBJ1-2; TRBD1 agrees at 7 bases. There are 15 residues in the CDR3. V was pared by 4 bases and J by 2 bases, with 7 bases of the junction left unmatched. Germline assignment: CDR1 SGHTA and CDR2 FQGNSA. For the CDR3, the DNA is TGTGCCAGCAGCTCACAGGGACAGAGAAACTATGGCTACACCTTC. Translated: CASSSQGQRNYGYTF.

This rearrangement joins TRBV2 to TRBJ2-5, with D perhaps matching TRBD1 (5 bases). CDR1 SNHLY and CDR2 FYNNEI come from the germline V gene. The CDR3 runs to 13 residues. Between the trimmed V and J ends, which lost 2 bases and 4 bases, there was a span of 8 bases. DNA of the CDR3: TGTGCCAGCAGTGAACTCAGGGCAGAGACCCAGTACTTC. Translation gives CASSELRAETQYF.

The V and J genes are TRBV9 and TRBJ2-1; possible D gene TRBD2, 7 bases. V lost 4 bases, J lost 8 bases, and 16 bases lay in between. Germline assignment: CDR1 SGDLS and CDR2 YYNGEE. CDR3 length equals 14 residues. In nucleotides, the CDR3 is TGTGCCAGCAGCCCACGAGGGGGGGAACATGAGCAGTTCTTC. Protein sequence: CASSPRGGEHEQFF.

The V gene is TRBV6-6, the J gene TRBJ2-2; 9 positions agree with TRBD1. CDR1 MNHNY and CDR2 SVGAGI come from the germline V gene (reference sequence). This CDR3 is built from 17 residues. Germline trimming cut 5 bases from V and 1 base from J; bases unmatched to any gene: 8. Written as DNA, the CDR3 is TGTGCCAGCAGTCCGATGTCGGGACAGGGGAACACCGGGGAGCTGTTTTTT. This translates into CASSPMSGQGNTGELFF.

The chain links TRBV6-5 to TRBJ1-2; D may be TRBD1 (6 bases). The germline CDR1 and CDR2 sequences are MNHEY and SVGAGI. V lost 0 bases to trimming and J lost 7 bases, with 15 bases between them. CDR3 size: 15 residues. This CDR3 is CASSYSWGGVVGYTF. For the CDR3, the DNA is TGTGCCAGCAGTTACTCTTGGGGGGGCGTAGTTGGCTACACCTTC.